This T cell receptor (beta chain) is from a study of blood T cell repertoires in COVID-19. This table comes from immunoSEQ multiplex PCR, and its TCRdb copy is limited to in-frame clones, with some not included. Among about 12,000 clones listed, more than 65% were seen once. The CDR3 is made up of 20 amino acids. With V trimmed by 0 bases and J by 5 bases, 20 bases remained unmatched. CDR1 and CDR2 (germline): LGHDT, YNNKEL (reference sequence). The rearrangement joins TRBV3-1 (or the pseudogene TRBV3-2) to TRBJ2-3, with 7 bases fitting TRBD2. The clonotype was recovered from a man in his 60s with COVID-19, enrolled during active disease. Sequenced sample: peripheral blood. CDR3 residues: CASSQDRPIRGVSQIDTQYF. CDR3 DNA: TGTGCCAGCAGCCAAGATCGCCCCATTCGGGGGGTTTCGCAAATAGATACGCAGTATTTT.